One and the same sample provided the 19 T cell receptor beta chains below, sequenced in a study of shared clonotypes between healthy human individuals. Some clones are missing from TCRdb's copy, which holds only in-frame ones; the method was immunoSEQ multiplex PCR. This table has some 550,000 clones, around 97% appearing once. The sequenced sample was naive CD4+ T cells sorted from blood. Sample subset: CD45RA+ positively selected. All receptors derive from a woman aged 25 to 39 in good health.

The chain uses TRBV6-1 and TRBJ2-3; D tentatively reads TRBD1 or TRBD2 (5 bases each). The CDR3 has 15 amino acids. Germline CDR1 is MNHNS and CDR2 is SASEGT. V was pared by 1 base and J by 2 bases, with 10 bases between. The chain's CDR3 is CASSEGTGTTDTQYF. In DNA, the CDR3 is TGTGCCAGCAGTGAAGGGACTGGGACCACAGATACGCAGTATTTT.

The count of this clone is one. The CDR3 region has the DNA TGCAGCGTTTTAAGATCTCCTGGCCCCTCTGGGGCCAACGTCCTGACTTTC. Its translation: CSVLRSPGPSGANVLTF. This rearrangement joins TRBV29-1 to TRBJ2-6; D unresolved. This CDR3 has 17 residues. The ends were cut back, 5 bases at V and 0 bases at J, with 17 bases in the middle. Germline values: CDR1 SQVTM, CDR2 ANQGSEA.

The chain couples TRBV5-1 to TRBJ1-2, with D possibly TRBD1 on 6 matching bases. The CDR3 sequence is 16 residues long. Trimming removed 0 bases at V and 3 bases at J, with 15 bases between. From germline, CDR1 is SGHRS and CDR2 YFSETQ. CDR3 protein: CASSLVGDPGDYGYTF. In DNA form, the CDR3 reads TGCGCCAGCAGCTTGGTTGGGGACCCAGGGGACTATGGCTACACCTTC.

The chain has TRBV19 and TRBJ2-1; 16 bases agree with TRBD2. Germline V gene lookup returns CDR1 LNHDA and CDR2 SQIVND (reference sequence). V gave up 6 bases and J gave up 7 bases; unmatched junction bases: 9. The CDR3 spans 17 residues. In nucleotides, the CDR3 is TGTGCCAGTAGCCGGCGTCAGGGACTAGCGGGAGGGAATGAGCAGTTCTTC. It encodes CASSRRQGLAGGNEQFF. The whole variable domain, remainder taken from reference TRBV19 and TRBJ2-1, is DGGITQSPKYLFRKEGQNVTLSCEQNLNHDAMYWYRQDPGQGLRLIYYSQIVNDFQKGDIAEGYSVSREKKESFPLTVTSAQKNPTAFYLCASSRRQGLAGGNEQFFGPGTRLTVL.

V usage is TRBV11-3 and J usage is TRBJ2-3; 10 bases map to TRBD2. Trimming cost V 4 bases and J 1 base; bases outside gene matches: 8. Germline values: CDR1 SGHNT, CDR2 YENEEA. The CDR3 spans 17 residues. Here the CDR3 reads CASSSRWLAGGTDTQYF. The CDR3 coding sequence is TGTGCCAGCAGCTCACGTTGGCTAGCGGGAGGCACAGATACGCAGTATTTT. Variable domain in full (rest from reference TRBV11-3 and TRBJ2-3): EAGVVQSPRYKIIEKKQPVAFWCNPISGHNTLYWYLQNLGQGPELLIRYENEEAVDDSQLPKDRFSAERLKGVDSTLKIQPAELGDSAVYLCASSSRWLAGGTDTQYFGPGTRLTVL.

The rearrangement joins TRBV28 to TRBJ1-2, with 8 bases that match TRBD1. The germline V gene has CDR1 MDHEN and CDR2 SYDVKM. The V gene end was trimmed by 6 bases and the J gene end by 4 bases; junction bases not matched to a gene: 7. The CDR3 totals 14 residues. CDR3 nucleotide sequence: TGTGCCAGCAGCTATCCAGGGGGCGGCTATGGCTACACCTTC. It translates to CASSYPGGGYGYTF.

J is TRBJ2-4 and V is TRBV29-1; D is possibly TRBD1 (5 bases). V lost 3 bases to trimming and J lost 5 bases, with 8 bases between them. CDR3 length: 12 residues. CDR1 and CDR2 from the germline V gene are SQVTM and ANQGSEA. CDR3 nucleotide sequence: TGCAGCGTTGAGACAGAAGAAAACATTCAGTACTTC. It specifies CSVETEENIQYF.

This chain links TRBV5-1 with TRBJ2-3, with D possibly being TRBD1 or TRBD2 (5 bases each). Germline values: CDR1 SGHRS, CDR2 YFSETQ. Trimming took off 0 bases at V and 3 bases at J, with 11 bases between the two ends. The CDR3 is 15 residues long. CDR3 in amino acids: CASSLVGDGTDTQYF. CDR3 bases: TGCGCCAGCAGCTTGGTAGGGGACGGTACAGATACGCAGTATTTT. The whole variable domain, remainder taken from reference TRBV5-1 and TRBJ2-3, is KAGVTQTPRYLIKTRGQQVTLSCSPISGHRSVSWYQQTPGQGLQFLFEYFSETQRNKGNFPGRFSGRQFSNSRSEMNVSTLELGDSALYLCASSLVGDGTDTQYFGPGTRLTVL.

V and J are TRBV2 and TRBJ1-5; TRBD1 matches 8 bases. Germline CDR1 is SNHLY and CDR2 is FYNNEI. The V gene end was trimmed by 5 bases and the J gene end by 6 bases; junction bases not matched to a gene: 6. This CDR3 comprises 14 residues. Here the CDR3 reads CASSTGQGGQPQHF. CDR3 sequence (DNA): TGTGCCAGCAGTACCGGACAGGGAGGTCAGCCCCAGCATTTT.

V is TRBV5-1 and J is TRBJ2-6; 11 bases map to TRBD1. With V trimmed by 4 bases and J by 3 bases, 6 bases remained unmatched. The V gene's germline CDR1 is SGHRS and CDR2 YFSETQ. The length of the CDR3 is 17 residues. The CDR3 DNA sequence: TGCGCCAGCAGCGAAGGACAGGGGGCTTATGGGGCCAACGTCCTGACTTTC. Translation gives CASSEGQGAYGANVLTF.

This chain uses TRBV6-5 with TRBJ1-1; TRBD1 matches 9 bases. Per germline, CDR1 MNHEY and CDR2 SVGAGI. The CDR3 is made up of 14 amino acids. Losses at the gene ends were 5 bases for V and 6 bases for J; bases not matched to a gene: 7. CDR3 coding DNA: TGTGCCAGCAGTATCGGGACAGGGCGTTCTGAAGCTTTCTTT. Encoded protein: CASSIGTGRSEAFF.

V gene TRBV5-1 combines with J gene TRBJ1-2; D perhaps matches TRBD1 (6 bases). Germline CDR1 reads SGHRS; CDR2 reads YFSETQ. The germline V and J ends were trimmed by 0 bases and 4 bases, with 13 bases remaining between them. This CDR3 is 15 amino acids long. CDR3 region: CASSLEGGNTYGYTF. The CDR3 DNA reads TGCGCCAGCAGCTTGGAAGGGGGGAACACCTATGGCTACACCTTC.

This chain links TRBV19 with TRBJ2-2, with 8 bases fitting TRBD1. Germline V gene data show CDR1 as LNHDA and CDR2 as SQIVND (reference sequence). The CDR3 covers 18 residues. J gave up 3 bases and V 7 bases, and 16 bases lay outside the gene matches. Here the CDR3 reads CASINNARTGPYTGELFF. For the CDR3, the DNA is TGTGCCAGTATCAATAACGCCCGGACAGGGCCCTACACCGGGGAGCTGTTTTTT.

The chain recombines TRBV18 with TRBJ2-5; D ambiguous. The CDR3 sequence is 13 residues long. From germline, CDR1 is KGHSH and CDR2 LQKENI. The V end was cut by 0 bases, the J end by 4 bases, with 6 bases between. CDR3 in DNA: TGTGCCAGCTCACCACCCTTACTAGAGACCCAGTACTTC. As protein: CASSPPLLETQYF.

This rearrangement joins TRBV5-1 to TRBJ2-1, with TRBD1 matching 7 bases. This CDR3 is 16 amino acids long. CDR1 and CDR2 (germline): SGHRS, YFSETQ. The J segment lost 1 base and the V segment lost 1 base, leaving 5 bases of the junction unmatched. The CDR3 DNA reads as TGCGCCAGCAGCTTGAGCCTGGGACAGTCCTACAATGAGCAGTTCTTC. Protein sequence: CASSLSLGQSYNEQFF.

The chain links TRBV2 to TRBJ2-3; unclear D gene. The CDR3 covers 14 residues. Germline values: CDR1 SNHLY, CDR2 FYNNEI. The germline V and J ends were trimmed by 6 bases and 0 bases, with 10 bases remaining between them. The CDR3 sequence: CASRELDSTDTQYF. As DNA, the CDR3 is TGTGCCAGCAGGGAATTAGACAGCACAGATACGCAGTATTTT.

This rearrangement joins TRBV15 to TRBJ2-7; D ambiguous. The V gene's germline CDR1 is LNHNV and CDR2 YYDKDF (reference sequence). Trimming pared 3 bases from V and 0 bases from J, leaving 9 bases between. The CDR3 runs to 14 residues. The CDR3 sequence is CATSRYSNSYEQYF. Here the CDR3 DNA reads TGTGCCACCAGCAGGTACTCGAACTCCTACGAGCAGTACTTC.

The gene calls are TRBV5-1 and TRBJ2-1; TRBD1 aligns across 7 bases. The ends lost 4 bases at V and 9 bases at J; junction bases unmatched: 19. Germline V lookup: CDR1 SGHRS, CDR2 YFSETQ. The CDR3 totals 17 residues. The CDR3 region has the DNA TGCGCCAGCAGCCAAGTCCTACAGGGGTCTATACGGGGTGAGCAGTTCTTC. Its translation is CASSQVLQGSIRGEQFF.

This chain joins TRBV19 and TRBJ1-1; 7 positions agree with TRBD1. J was trimmed by 2 bases and V by 7 bases; bases with no gene match: 7. The V gene's germline CDR1 is LNHDA and CDR2 SQIVND (reference sequence). This CDR3 spans 14 amino acids. CDR3 DNA: TGTGCCAGTACTCCCGACAGGGACAACACTGAAGCTTTCTTT. Protein product: CASTPDRDNTEAFF.